This T cell receptor beta chain was identified in a study of CD8 T cells in Susac syndrome. Whole-study results and caveats: In Susac syndrome, CD8+ expansion was highest in TEMRA and active disease. Roughly 5 Susac-specific public clones appeared in CD8+ TEMRA repertoires, and about 16 in total CD8+ repertoires.

In blood CD8+ and CD4+ T cells, TCR beta underwent sequencing. TEMRA cells underwent FACS enrichment and CD8+ and CD4+ T cells underwent negative isolation. When the RNA was reverse transcribed, random hexamers were used with an input of 0.5 to 1 ug. TCRdb reanalysed the immunoSEQ multiplex PCR reads using MiXCR and keeps one entry per CDR3 protein. This sample has under 95,000 distinct CDR3 sequences, with around 93% found just once. Trimming shortened V by 5 bases and J by 4 bases, and 9 bases separated the two germline ends. From germline, CDR1 is SGHDT and CDR2 YYEEEE. The CDR3 totals 12 residues. This clonotype appeared a few times. Its antigen is currently unknown.

The chain links TRBV5-6 to TRBJ1-1; no firm D call. What was sequenced was CD8+ T cells from PBMCs. This receptor was identified in a human donor with Susac syndrome. CDR3 bases: TGTGCCAGCAGTGCGGGGAGCACTGAAGCTTTCTTT. It encodes CASSAGSTEAFF.